The 30 T cell receptor beta chains listed next were all sequenced from one sample in a study of CD8 T cells in ankylosing spondylitis. MiXCR was run by TCRdb on the 5' RACE reads, yielding one entry per CDR3 protein. Altogether 250,000 to 350,000 distinct CDR3 sequences are present, under 25% being singletons, with the ten largest covering 3.5%. Sequenced input: blood, either unsorted or a sorted T cell fraction (not recorded which). Receptors were obtained from a female donor with ankylosing spondylitis or in good health (not recorded which).

This clonotype was seen many times. This chain links TRBV10-2 with TRBJ2-3; 10 positions match TRBD2. This CDR3 is 17 amino acids long. The J segment lost 0 bases and the V segment lost 8 bases, leaving 11 bases of the junction unmatched. CDR1 is WSHSY, CDR2 SAAADI, per germline. The CDR3 region is CASRRASGGTSTDTQYF. The CDR3, as DNA: TGCGCCAGCCGGCGGGCTAGCGGGGGCACTAGCACAGATACGCAGTATTTT.

This chain joins TRBV5-1 and TRBJ1-2; no clear D. The germline V and J ends were trimmed by 4 bases and 3 bases, with 13 bases remaining between them. The CDR3 has 14 amino acids. Germline CDR1 and CDR2: SGHRS and YFSETQ. In nucleotides, the CDR3 is TGCGCCAGCAGCCCTCAATACGGAGACTATGGCTACACCTTC. This encodes CASSPQYGDYGYTF.

V gene TRBV27 combines with J gene TRBJ2-5; D not resolved. With 6 bases removed from V and 1 base from J, the gap between germline ends came to 15 bases. The germline CDR1 and CDR2 sequences are MNHEY and SMNVEV (reference sequence). The CDR3 runs 15 residues. This chain's CDR3 is CASSLSGAGQETQYF. In DNA, the CDR3 is TGTGCCAGCAGCCTATCGGGCGCAGGCCAAGAGACCCAGTACTTC.

The chain carries TRBV6-1 and TRBJ2-7; TRBD1 is a possible D gene (5 bases). The CDR3 runs to 14 residues. Trimming pared 4 bases from V and 3 bases from J, leaving 13 bases between. Germline CDR1 is MNHNS and CDR2 is SASEGT. The CDR3 reads CASSAWGSGYEQYF. The CDR3 bases are TGTGCCAGCAGTGCCTGGGGCAGTGGCTACGAGCAGTACTTC.

Points on this clonotype: The junction departs from the called germline gene at one end, perhaps through a read error. V usage is TRBV29-1 and J usage is TRBJ1-2; no definite D call. From germline, CDR1 is SQVTM and CDR2 ANQGSEA. The length of the CDR3 is 10 residues. CDR3 nucleotides: TGCAGCATTCTGTTGAATGGCTGCACCTTC. Translating gives CSILLNGCTF. The whole variable domain, remainder taken from reference TRBV29-1 and TRBJ1-2, is SAVISQKPSRDICQRGTSLTIQCQVDSQVTMMFWYRQQPGQSLTLIATANQGSEATYESGFVIDKFPISRPNLTFSTLTVSNMSPEDSSIYLCSILLNGCTFGSGTRLTVV.

DNA of the CDR3: TGTGCCAGCAGTTACTCGGGAGGGCTTCAAGAGACCCAGTACTTC. Translated, it gives CASSYSGGLQETQYF. The chain couples TRBV6-5 to TRBJ2-5; 7 bases agree with TRBD2. Germline V gene data show CDR1 as MNHEY and CDR2 as SVGAGI. J gave up 2 bases and V 0 bases, and 3 bases lay outside the gene matches. The CDR3 is made up of 15 amino acids.

This clonotype was counted only a few times. The genes are TRBV19 and TRBJ1-1, with D hard to call. V was pared by 3 bases and J by 0 bases, with 14 bases between. Per germline, CDR1 LNHDA and CDR2 SQIVND (reference sequence). This CDR3 region has 16 residues. The CDR3 DNA reads TGTGCCAGTAGTATGAAAGGGCATCTCTTGAACACTGAAGCTTTCTTT. This codes for CASSMKGHLLNTEAFF.

The chain recombines TRBV24-1 with TRBJ2-3, with 10 bases aligning to TRBD1. The CDR3 extends over 14 amino acids. Unmatched junction bases numbered 7, after V lost 10 bases and J lost 4 bases. Germline V gene sequence: CDR1 KGHDR, CDR2 SFDVKD. CDR3 residues: CATGGQGVSDTQYF. CDR3 nucleotides: TGTGCCACAGGCGGACAGGGGGTATCAGATACGCAGTATTTT.

This clonotype was observed many times. The V and J genes are TRBV10-3 and TRBJ1-2, with a tentative D call TRBD1 (6 bases). This CDR3 is 14 amino acids long. Germline-derived CDR1 and CDR2 are ENHRY and SYGVKD. With 5 bases removed from V and 5 bases from J, the gap between germline ends came to 15 bases. This CDR3 is CAISYGGGRYGYTF. In DNA form, the CDR3 reads TGTGCCATCAGTTATGGGGGCGGACGATATGGCTACACCTTC.

In its sample, this clonotype was seen a few times. The chain couples TRBV7-3 to TRBJ2-1; 8 nucleotides align to TRBD2. Looked up from germline, CDR1 is SGHTA and CDR2 is FQGTGA. CDR3 length: 14 residues. The trim removed 5 bases at V and 5 bases at J, leaving 5 bases unmatched. CDR3 DNA: TGTGCCAGCAGCAATAGCGGGGCCAACAATGAGCAGTTCTTC. Encoded protein: CASSNSGANNEQFF.

This clonotype was recorded at least ten times. The rearrangement links TRBV29-1 to TRBJ1-5, with D hard to call. V gave up 5 bases and J gave up 4 bases, with 12 bases separating them. CDR1 and CDR2 from the germline V gene are SQVTM and ANQGSEA. The CDR3 is made up of 13 amino acids. The CDR3 protein is CSVRATENQPQHF. The CDR3 bases are TGCAGCGTTCGGGCCACGGAGAATCAGCCCCAGCATTTT.

V usage is TRBV19 and J usage is TRBJ1-1; 8 bases line up with TRBD1. Germline CDR1 LNHDA, CDR2 SQIVND (reference sequence). Trimming cost V 5 bases and J 3 bases; bases outside gene matches: 8. The CDR3 runs to 15 residues. The CDR3 DNA follows: TGTGCCAGTAGTCCCCAGGGGGCCGGGTACACTGAAGCTTTCTTT. This codes for CASSPQGAGYTEAFF.

Only a few counts were recorded for this clonotype. The rearrangement uses TRBV20-1 and TRBJ2-7; no clear D gene. V was trimmed by 6 bases and J by 0 bases, leaving 12 bases between them. CDR3 length equals 13 residues. Germline-derived CDR1 and CDR2 are DFQATT and SNEGSKA (reference sequence). The DNA of the CDR3 is TGCAGTGCCCCCCCGCGGAGCTCCTACGAGCAGTACTTC. This codes for CSAPPRSSYEQYF.

This clonotype has ten or more counts. The gene calls are TRBV29-1 and TRBJ2-5; 7 bases align to TRBD1. The CDR3 sequence is 13 residues long. J was trimmed by 5 bases and V by 6 bases; bases with no gene match: 9. CDR1 and CDR2 (germline): SQVTM, ANQGSEA. The CDR3 reads CSVGDSLWETQYF. The CDR3 nucleotides are TGCAGCGTGGGGGACAGCCTTTGGGAGACCCAGTACTTC.

This clonotype was counted many times. The chain uses TRBV12-3 or TRBV12-4 and TRBJ2-1; D may be TRBD1 (5 bases). The CDR3 covers 14 residues. V lost 7 bases to trimming and J lost 4 bases, with 14 bases between them. The CDR3 nucleotides are TGTGCCAGCAAAACAGGTGGGGTTTACAATGAGCAGTTCTTC. Amino acids: CASKTGGVYNEQFF.

This clonotype was detected only a few times. The V gene is TRBV12-3 or TRBV12-4, the J gene TRBJ2-3; TRBD2 matches 7 bases. The trim removed 7 bases at V and 3 bases at J, leaving 13 bases unmatched. The length of the CDR3 is 16 residues. The CDR3 loop is CASTSPGLVGTDTQYF. DNA for the CDR3: TGTGCCAGCACCTCTCCAGGACTAGTAGGGACAGATACGCAGTATTTT.

This clonotype appeared a few times. The chain recombines TRBV18 with TRBJ2-7; D unclear. Germline CDR1 is KGHSH and CDR2 is LQKENI. The CDR3 has 13 amino acids. V lost 0 bases, J lost 0 bases, and 3 bases lay in between. Here the CDR3 reads CASSPPDSYEQYF. As DNA, the CDR3 is TGTGCCAGCTCACCACCTGACTCCTACGAGCAGTACTTC.

The V gene is TRBV7-9, the J gene TRBJ2-3; D uncertain. V lost 10 bases to trimming and J lost 2 bases, with 13 bases between them. This CDR3 is 13 amino acids long. CDR1 SEHNR and CDR2 FQNEAQ come from the germline V gene (reference sequence). In nucleotides, the CDR3 is TGTGCCAAATCAGGAGAGGACACAGATACGCAGTATTTT. It translates to CAKSGEDTDTQYF.

The rearrangement uses TRBV3-1 and TRBJ2-1; D not resolved. The V gene's germline CDR1 is LGHDT and CDR2 YNNKEL (reference sequence). The length of the CDR3 is 12 residues. V dropped 1 base and J dropped 12 bases, with 10 bases sitting between them. The CDR3 loop reads CASSQGPRWQFF. CDR3 coding DNA: TGTGCCAGCAGCCAAGGTCCGAGGTGGCAGTTCTTC.

This clonotype was recorded a few times. V and J are TRBV5-4 and TRBJ2-1, with a possible D match to TRBD2 (6 bases). CDR1 and CDR2 (germline): SGHNT, YYREEE (reference sequence). V shed 2 bases and J shed 12 bases, with 12 bases lying between them. This CDR3 is built from 12 residues. The CDR3 coding sequence is TGTGCCAGCAGCTTAAGGGGTAGCGGGCAGTTCTTC. Encoded protein: CASSLRGSGQFF.

This clonotype showed up just a few times. V and J are TRBV7-2 and TRBJ2-3; D might be TRBD2 (5 bases). The CDR3 extends over 16 amino acids. With 5 bases removed from V and 0 bases from J, the gap between germline ends came to 15 bases. Per the germline V gene, CDR1 is SGHTA and CDR2 is FQGNSA. Here the CDR3 reads CASSQRRRQSTDTQYF. In DNA form, the CDR3 reads TGTGCCAGCAGCCAGCGGCGTAGGCAGAGCACAGATACGCAGTATTTT.

This clonotype has only a few counts. The chain combines TRBV12-3 or TRBV12-4 with TRBJ1-4; maybe TRBD1 (5 bases). This CDR3 spans 14 amino acids. The germline V and J ends were trimmed by 4 bases and 7 bases, with 13 bases remaining between them. CDR3 residues: CASSWQGRGEKLFF. As DNA, the CDR3 is TGTGCCAGCAGTTGGCAGGGCCGGGGTGAAAAACTGTTTTTT.

This chain connects TRBV11-3 to TRBJ2-2, with D possibly being TRBD1 or TRBD2 (5 bases each). The CDR3 is made up of 17 amino acids. Germline assignment: CDR1 SGHNT and CDR2 YENEEA. Trimming took 4 bases from V and 3 from J, leaving 18 bases between them. CDR3 coding DNA: TGTGCCAGCAGCTCGGGACGGATGACGATTGACACCGGGGAGCTGTTTTTT. Amino acids: CASSSGRMTIDTGELFF.

This clonotype was seen at least ten times. The chain has TRBV10-3 and TRBJ2-5; D gene ambiguous. V lost 0 bases and J 5 bases, leaving 7 bases between the germline ends. Per the germline V gene, CDR1 is ENHRY and CDR2 is SYGVKD. This CDR3 spans 13 amino acids. CDR3 loop: CAISESRKETQYF. The CDR3 coding sequence is TGTGCCATCAGTGAGTCGAGAAAGGAGACCCAGTACTTC.

This sequence joins TRBV6-2 or TRBV6-3 and TRBJ2-2, with D hard to call. This CDR3 comprises 17 residues. In germline, CDR1 is MNHEY, CDR2 SVGEGT. The V end lost 6 bases, the J end lost 1 base, and 18 bases lay between the germline ends. CDR3 in amino acids: CASSSTLRLRNTGELFF. CDR3 DNA sequence: TGTGCCAGCAGCTCCACGTTGAGGTTAAGGAACACCGGGGAGCTGTTTTTT.

This clonotype was recorded many times. The V gene is TRBV29-1, the J gene TRBJ2-3; the match to TRBD2 covers 12 bases. Germline CDR1 is SQVTM and CDR2 is ANQGSEA. The junction had 8 bases not matched to a gene; V was cut back by 6 bases and J by 4 bases. There are 15 residues in the CDR3. The CDR3 here is CSVAPGLAGADTQYF. The CDR3 coding sequence is TGCAGCGTCGCGCCGGGACTAGCGGGCGCAGATACGCAGTATTTT.

This clonotype was seen many times. The chain couples TRBV4-3 to TRBJ2-5; TRBD2 matches 7 bases. Trimming took 0 bases from V and 7 from J; bases not matched to a gene: 8. The CDR3 sequence is 15 residues long. The germline V gene has CDR1 LGHNA and CDR2 YSLEER. The CDR3 sequence: CASSQEAGVGGTQYF. The CDR3 DNA follows: TGCGCCAGCAGCCAAGAGGCGGGAGTTGGGGGGACCCAGTACTTC.

J is TRBJ1-2 and V is TRBV4-3; TRBD1 matches at 11 bases. V shed 2 bases and J 7 bases; nucleotides not matched to a gene: 6. The length of the CDR3 is 15 residues. CDR1 LGHNA and CDR2 YSLEER come from the germline V gene. As DNA, the CDR3 is TGCGCCAGCAGCCAACGGACAGGGGGCGAGTTTGGCTACACCTTC. Protein product: CASSQRTGGEFGYTF.

This clonotype was found a few times. The rearrangement joins TRBV6-1 to TRBJ2-5; no clear D gene. CDR1 is MNHNS, CDR2 SASEGT, per germline. There are 13 residues in the CDR3. The ends were cut back, 5 bases at V and 5 bases at J, with 12 bases in the middle. CDR3 bases: TGTGCCAGCAGTCGCCGACCGAGGGAGACCCAGTACTTC. Its protein is CASSRRPRETQYF.

The chain uses TRBV25-1 and TRBJ1-2; possible D gene TRBD1, 6 bases. CDR1 is MGHDK and CDR2 is SYGVNS in the germline V gene. This CDR3 contains 14 residues. The germline V and J ends were trimmed by 0 bases and 5 bases, with 10 bases remaining between them. Written as DNA, the CDR3 is TGTGCCAGCAGTGAATATGGCCAGGGGTATGGCTACACCTTC. Residues: CASSEYGQGYGYTF.